This TCR beta chain comes out of a study of regulatory T cells in long-lasting Graves disease. The time point is: newly diagnosed GD, antithyroid drugs for less than 3 months. RNA extracted from PBMCs served as the sequencing template. Graves' disease diagnosis followed American Thyroid Association guidelines. The CDR3 runs to 13 residues. Germline CDR1 MNHEY, CDR2 SVGEGT. Details on this clonotype: With only one base between it and a far larger clone, this is likely a read error.

Sequencing libraries for TCR beta were prepared with iRepertoire HTBI primers and Arm-PCR of CDR3 regions. TCRdb recomputed calls from the multiplex PCR reads with MiXCR, one row per CDR3 protein. Among about 240,000 distinct CDR3 sequences listed, around 20% were seen once. The origin of this receptor is a female donor with Graves disease. The specimen comprised peripheral blood mononuclear cells (PBMCs), sampled at new diagnosis, from a patient treated with antithyroid drugs. The V and J genes are TRBV6-2 or TRBV6-3 and TRBJ2-7, with D unresolved. The CDR3 loop is CASSLWAAYGQYF. CDR3 DNA: TGTGCCAGCAGTTTGTGGGCAGCCTACGGGCAGTACTTC.